This T cell receptor (beta chain) was recovered during a study of blood T cell repertoires in COVID-19. Between the trimmed V and J ends, which lost 0 bases and 4 bases, there was a span of 9 bases. Germline V lookup: CDR1 KGHSY, CDR2 FQNENV. The CDR3 has 14 residues. This clone was counted a single time. Using immunoSEQ multiplex PCR, the repertoire was profiled, and TCRdb retains in-frame clones only, with some absent. Of hundreds of thousands of clones in the sample, around 90% were seen once. Sequencing input: PBMCs or T cells enriched from blood (not recorded which). The gene calls are TRBV16 and TRBJ1-1; no firm D call. This TCR was sampled from a man in his sixties who had recovered from COVID-19. The CDR3 DNA follows: TGTGCCAGCAGCCAATCGGGGAGAGGCACTGAAGCTTTCTTT. Amino acids: CASSQSGRGTEAFF.